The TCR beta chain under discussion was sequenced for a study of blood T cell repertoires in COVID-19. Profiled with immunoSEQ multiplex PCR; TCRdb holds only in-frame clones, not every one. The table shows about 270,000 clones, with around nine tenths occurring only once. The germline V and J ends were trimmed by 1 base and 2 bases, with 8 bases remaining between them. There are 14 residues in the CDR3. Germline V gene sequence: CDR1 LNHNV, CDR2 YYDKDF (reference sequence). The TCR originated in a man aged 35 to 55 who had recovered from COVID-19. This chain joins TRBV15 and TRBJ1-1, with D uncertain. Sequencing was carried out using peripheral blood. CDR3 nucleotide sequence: TGTGCCACCAGCAGAGCCGGTCTCAACACTGAAGCTTTCTTT. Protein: CATSRAGLNTEAFF. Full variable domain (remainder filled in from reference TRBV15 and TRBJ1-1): DAMVIQNPRYQVTQFGKPVTLSCSQTLNHNVMYWYQQKSSQAPKLLFHYYDKDFNNEADTPDNFQSRRPNTSFCFLDIRSPGLGDTAMYLCATSRAGLNTEAFFGQGTRLTVV.